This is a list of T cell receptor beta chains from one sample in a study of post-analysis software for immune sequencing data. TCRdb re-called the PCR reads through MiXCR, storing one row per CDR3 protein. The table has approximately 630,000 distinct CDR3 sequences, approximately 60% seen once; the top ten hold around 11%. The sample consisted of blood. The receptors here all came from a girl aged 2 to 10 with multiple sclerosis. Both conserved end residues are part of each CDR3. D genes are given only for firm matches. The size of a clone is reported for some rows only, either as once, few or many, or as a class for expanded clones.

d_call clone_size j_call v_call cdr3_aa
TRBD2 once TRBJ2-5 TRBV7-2 CASSLGGSGGSGTQYF
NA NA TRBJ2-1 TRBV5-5 CASSIVIPHPNNEQFF
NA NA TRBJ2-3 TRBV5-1 CASSGSSGSSTDTQYF
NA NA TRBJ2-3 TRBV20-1 CSARDLRVGTDTQYF
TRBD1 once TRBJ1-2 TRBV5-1 CASSGGGQNYGYTF
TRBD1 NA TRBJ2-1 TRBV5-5 CASSANRGANNEQFF
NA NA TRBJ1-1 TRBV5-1 CASSSYSRVNTEAFF
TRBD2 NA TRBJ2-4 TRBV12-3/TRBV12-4 CASSAMIAGNIQYF
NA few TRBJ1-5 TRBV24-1 CATSDNDGPDQPQHF
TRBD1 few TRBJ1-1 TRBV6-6 CASSYGTGGTEAFF
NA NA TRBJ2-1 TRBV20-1 CSASGGGPSYNEQFF
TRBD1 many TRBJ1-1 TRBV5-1 CASSLDRGGTEAFF
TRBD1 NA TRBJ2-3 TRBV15 CATSRGQGLTDTQYF
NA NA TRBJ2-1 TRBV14 CASSQEVGTRIRNEQFF
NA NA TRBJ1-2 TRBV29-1 CSVADPLSFGYTF
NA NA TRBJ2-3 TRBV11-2 CASSLDWGGQYF
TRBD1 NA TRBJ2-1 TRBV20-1 CSARRDRVVHEQFF
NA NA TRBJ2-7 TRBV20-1 CSASHGASSYEQYF
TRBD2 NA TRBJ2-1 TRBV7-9 CASSLAARLAHYDEQFF
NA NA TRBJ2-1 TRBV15 CATSREAGHEQFF
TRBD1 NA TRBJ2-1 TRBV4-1 CASSQGDRPRYNEQFF
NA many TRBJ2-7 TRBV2 CASSEGYEQYF
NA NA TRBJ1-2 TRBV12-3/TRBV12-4 CASSDQTEQGTLYGYTF
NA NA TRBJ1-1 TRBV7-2 CASSLLDGNTEAFF
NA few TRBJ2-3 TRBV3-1 CASSRRGSTDTQYF
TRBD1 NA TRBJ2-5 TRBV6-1 CASSQNPGQGVQETQYF
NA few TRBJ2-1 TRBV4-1 CASSQHYRVGEQFF
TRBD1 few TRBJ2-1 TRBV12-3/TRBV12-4 CASTLSSEGANEQFF
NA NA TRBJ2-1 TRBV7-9 CASSFSQGQSSYNEQFF
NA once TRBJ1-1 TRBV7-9 CASSVHLRGFRTEAFF
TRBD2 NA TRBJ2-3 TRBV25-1 CASSVAGTQYF
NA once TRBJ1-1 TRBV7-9 CASSLAQGAGTEAFF
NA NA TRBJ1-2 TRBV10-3 CAISESLMGSSNAYGYTF
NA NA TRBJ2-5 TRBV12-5 CASGLKWRGVNIREQYF
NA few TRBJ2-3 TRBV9 CASSVTGGPTADTQYF
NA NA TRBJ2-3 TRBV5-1 CASRADRYSTDTQYF